Listed below are T cell receptor beta chains from one sample, sequenced in a study of read filtering for tumor transcriptome and immune sequencing. One entry per CDR3 protein, called by TCRdb with MiXCR from the reads. Counted here are 35,000 to 40,000 distinct CDR3 sequences, roughly an eighth occurring once; the ten biggest clones make up about 30%. The sample comprised a population of CD138-negative cells sorted from bone marrow. Source of these receptors: a donor over 35 with multiple myeloma. Both conserved end residues are part of each CDR3. The order of the fields is V gene, D gene, J gene, clone size, CDR3 DNA, CDR3 protein. D genes are given only for firm matches. Only some rows state a clone size, as once, few, many or a class for expanded clones.

TRBV28	TRBD2	TRBJ2-1	.	TGTGCCAGCGGCTCCGGGACTAGCGGGATTGAGCAGTTCTTC	CASGSGTSGIEQFF
TRBV5-1	.	TRBJ2-5	many	TGCGCCAGCAGCTTGAGGAACCAAGAGACCCAGTACTTC	CASSLRNQETQYF
TRBV29-1	TRBD2	TRBJ2-7	many	TGCAGCGTTGAAGAGGGGACTAGCGGGATGTACGAGCAGTACTTC	CSVEEGTSGMYEQYF
TRBV30	TRBD2	TRBJ2-1	.	TGTGCCTGGAGTGTTGCGGGAGGGAGTTACTACAATGAGCAGTTCTTC	CAWSVAGGSYYNEQFF
TRBV20-1	.	TRBJ2-6	many	TGCAGTGCTAGGGTCCAATCTGGGGCCAACGTCCTGACTTTC	CSARVQSGANVLTF
TRBV5-1	.	TRBJ2-1	many	TGCGCCAGCAGCTCAGGGACAACTTACAATGAGCAGTTCTTC	CASSSGTTYNEQFF
TRBV29-1	.	TRBJ2-7	.	TGCAGCGGCCGGGACGGATCCTACGAGCAGTACTTC	CSGRDGSYEQYF
TRBV3-1	TRBD2	TRBJ2-3	many	TGTGCCAGCAGCCATTTTGCGGGAGTAGATACGCAGTATTTT	CASSHFAGVDTQYF
TRBV24-1	.	TRBJ2-7	many	TGTGCCACCGGGGAGCAGTACTTC	CATGEQYF
TRBV6-5	.	TRBJ2-1	.	TGTGCCAGCAGTACGCGGACACGGGAAGCCTACAATGAGCAGTTATTC	CASSTRTREAYNEQLF
TRBV7-2	.	TRBJ2-2	.	TGTGTCAGCGGGACTCCAGGGGTATCCGGGGAGCTGTTTTTT	CVSGTPGVSGELFF
TRBV5-4	.	TRBJ2-7	few	TGTGCCAGCAGCTTGTCTGCCACGACCACCTACGAGCAGTACTTC	CASSLSATTTYEQYF
TRBV20-1	TRBD2	TRBJ2-7	.	TGCAGTGCTAGAGATGCCGCCCGAGCGGGAGTAGGCGAGCAGTACTTC	CSARDAARAGVGEQYF
TRBV4-1	.	TRBJ1-5	many	TGCGCCAGCAGCCAACTATTAAAAGGGAATCAGCCCCAGCATTTT	CASSQLLKGNQPQHF
TRBV6-5	TRBD1	TRBJ2-2	many	TGTGCCAGCCGCAGGACAGGGATCGGGGAGCTGTTTTTT	CASRRTGIGELFF
TRBV5-6	.	TRBJ2-3	many	TGTGCCAGCAGCTCCCGGACTCCTCTAACAGATACGCAGTATTTT	CASSSRTPLTDTQYF
TRBV11-2	TRBD1	TRBJ2-1	many	TGTGCCAGCAGCTCCCTCGACAGGGGCGGATCCTACAATGAGCAGTTCTTC	CASSSLDRGGSYNEQFF
TRBV5-1	.	TRBJ2-2	many	TGCGCCAGCAGCTTATCGGGACTCCAGAACACCGGGGAGCTGTTTTTT	CASSLSGLQNTGELFF
TRBV20-1	.	TRBJ2-5	many	TGCAGTGCTAGAGGTCCGGAGGAGACCCAGTACTTC	CSARGPEETQYF
TRBV6-2/TRBV6-3	TRBD1	TRBJ1-5	.	TGTGCCAGCAGTTCCCACAGGACAGGGGTCAATCAGCCCCAGCATTTT	CASSSHRTGVNQPQHF
TRBV9	TRBD1	TRBJ2-1	many	TGTGCCAGCAGCGCGGACAGGGGCGCCTACAATGAGCAGTTCTTC	CASSADRGAYNEQFF
TRBV29-1	TRBD2	TRBJ2-3	many	TGCAGCGGGGGGACTAGCGGCCGGGCAGATACGCAGTATTTT	CSGGTSGRADTQYF
TRBV28	.	TRBJ1-1	many	TGTGCCAGCAACATAAACAGGGAGAGGAACACTGAAGCTTTCTTT	CASNINRERNTEAFF
TRBV5-5	.	TRBJ1-5	many	TGTGCCAGCAGCTTGGCCGGGGCAGGGTATCAGCCCCAGCATTTT	CASSLAGAGYQPQHF
TRBV20-1	TRBD2	TRBJ2-1	.	TGCAGTGCTAGAGTGTCTAGCGGGCTCTACAATGGGCAGCTCTTC	CSARVSSGLYNGQLF
TRBV29-1	TRBD2	TRBJ2-1	many	TGCAGCTGCGCGGGAGATTTATTATCTGAGCAGTTCTTC	CSCAGDLLSEQFF
TRBV5-1	.	TRBJ2-5	many	TGCGCCAGCAGCCTCGGACTCTCAGAAGAGACCCAGTACTTC	CASSLGLSEETQYF
TRBV12-3/TRBV12-4	TRBD1	TRBJ1-1	.	TGTGCCAGCAGGTATCGACAGGGGGCTGAAGCTTTCTTT	CASRYRQGAEAFF
TRBV3-1	.	TRBJ2-7	few	TGTGCCAGCAGCCAAGATACAGGCGGCCGCATTCAATTC	CASSQDTGGRIQF
TRBV2	TRBD2	TRBJ2-1	.	TGTGCCAGCAAGGAGGGAGGGCCATATAATGAGCAGTTCTTC	CASKEGGPYNEQFF
TRBV12-3/TRBV12-4	.	TRBJ1-5	many	TGTGCCAGCAGCCCTAGATTCAATCAGCCCCAGCATTTT	CASSPRFNQPQHF